Following are 2 T cell receptor beta chains from one sample sequenced in a study of cytomegalovirus exposure and HLA in healthy donors. Method: immunoSEQ multiplex PCR; TCRdb's copy keeps in-frame clones and lacks some. The data hold fewer than 120,000 clones, with over 75% observed a single time. The sequenced sample consisted of PBMCs. The origin of the receptors is a woman in her thirties in good health and CMV-seropositive.

The chain joins TRBV10-2 to TRBJ2-2; 7 bases match TRBD2. The CDR3 runs 12 residues. In germline, CDR1 is WSHSY, CDR2 SAAADI. V dropped 10 bases and J dropped 6; count of bases not matched to a gene: 5. For the CDR3, the DNA is TGCGCCACCTCTAGCGGCGCCGGGGAGCTGTTTTTT. This sequence encodes CATSSGAGELFF.

This clone was recorded only once. The chain has TRBV9 and TRBJ1-6, with 7 bases identical to TRBD1. Germline-derived CDR1 and CDR2 are SGDLS and YYNGEE. This CDR3 contains 14 residues. Trimming removed 1 base from V and 6 bases from J; junction bases left unmatched: 1. CDR3 nucleotides: TGTGCCAGCAGCGTAAGACAGGGTAATTCACCCCTCCACTTT. It specifies CASSVRQGNSPLHF.